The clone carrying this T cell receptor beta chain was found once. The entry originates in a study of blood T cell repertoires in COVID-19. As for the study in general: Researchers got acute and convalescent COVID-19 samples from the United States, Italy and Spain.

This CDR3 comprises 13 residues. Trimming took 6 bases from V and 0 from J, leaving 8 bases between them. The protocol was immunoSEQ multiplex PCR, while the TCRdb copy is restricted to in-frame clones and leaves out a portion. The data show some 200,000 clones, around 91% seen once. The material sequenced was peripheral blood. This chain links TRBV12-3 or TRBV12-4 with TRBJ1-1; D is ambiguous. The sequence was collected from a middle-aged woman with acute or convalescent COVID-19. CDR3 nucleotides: TGTGCCAGCAGCACGTACATGAACACTGAAGCTTTCTTT. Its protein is CASSTYMNTEAFF.